This is a list of T cell receptor beta chains from one sample in a study of cytomegalovirus exposure and HLA in healthy donors. Libraries were prepared by immunoSEQ multiplex PCR; TCRdb keeps only in-frame clonotypes and omits some of them. The profile shows roughly 100,000 clones, roughly 80% of them singletons. The sequencing input was PBMCs. Receptors were obtained from a female donor in good health and CMV-seropositive. CDR3s include the opening cysteine and the closing phenylalanine or tryptophan.

j_call	v_call	cdr3_length	cdr3_aa
TRBJ2-7	TRBV6-5	14	CASSYETVSDEQYF
TRBJ1-1	TRBV6-5	12	CASSRDPGGSFF
TRBJ1-4	TRBV18	18	CASSSRRGGERANEKLFF
TRBJ2-5	TRBV5-1	13	CASSLAPSGTQYF
TRBJ2-3	TRBV1	10	CTSSQGGLCF
TRBJ2-5	TRBV6-1	20	CASSEAGPGLAGARRETQYF
TRBJ2-3	TRBV18	17	CASSPLSLAGSTDTQYF
TRBJ2-7	TRBV18	15	CASSQDTGSPYEQYF
TRBJ2-3	TRBV5-8	14	CASSRGTVQELRYF
TRBJ2-7	TRBV5-1	18	CASSPRTSGGAGPYEQYF
TRBJ1-2	TRBV4-2	15	CASSQDWGTDYGYTF
TRBJ2-7	TRBV28	16	CASSPGGAGVFHEQYF
TRBJ1-4	TRBV18	16	CASSPRGRQGNEKLFF
TRBJ1-6	TRBV6-5	16	CASSYGSTRGNSPLHF
TRBJ1-1	TRBV19	16	CASSSFLGQAVSKAFF
TRBJ2-5	TRBV6-1	13	CASGRERGETQYF
TRBJ1-2	TRBV6-1	15	CASTSRDSLNYGYTF
TRBJ2-5	TRBV10-3	13	CAISERYQETQYF
TRBJ1-1	TRBV2	13	CASTRTERTEAFF
TRBJ1-1	TRBV29-1	12	CSACRQVGRAFF
TRBJ2-7	TRBV6-1	13	CASSVRGAHEQYF
TRBJ1-5	TRBV2	17	CASSVSGGYWGNQPQHF
TRBJ1-1	TRBV7-8	15	CASSRPDRGETEAFF
TRBJ2-1	TRBV28	17	CASTEPLGLAGSNEQFF
TRBJ1-4	TRBV2	11	CASSPNEKLFF
TRBJ2-1	TRBV9	15	CASSVAGEIYNEQFF
TRBJ1-1	TRBV6-5	13	CASRSGTGVQAFF
TRBJ2-1	TRBV6-4	14	CASSEGQSYNEQFF
TRBJ1-2	TRBV6-5	15	CASTLQSGENYGYTF